The 26 T cell receptor beta chains below were found in one sample sequenced in a study of cytomegalovirus exposure and HLA in healthy donors (dated by TCRdb to 2017 to 2019). Receptor libraries were prepared by the immunoSEQ multiplex PCR assay. Not all clones reach the TCRdb copy of this immuneACCESS table, which keeps in-frame sequences only. Checked studies attribute under half of the gap to unresolved V genes and leave the rest unexplained. Here the sample has 120,000 or so clones; 89% occur a single time. The top ten constitute approximately 1.1% of the sample. Specimen: PBMCs. The receptors here all came from a woman aged 18-30 years in good health and CMV-seronegative.

This clone is a singleton in its sample. J is TRBJ1-6 and V is TRBV25-1, with TRBD1 as a possible D gene (6 bases). This CDR3 comprises 15 residues. Trimming pared 6 bases from V and 7 bases from J, leaving 16 bases between. Germline-derived CDR1 and CDR2 are MGHDK and SYGVNS. CDR3 residues: CASRETGTKNSPLHF. CDR3 DNA: TGTGCCAGCAGGGAAACCGGGACAAAAAATTCACCCCTCCACTTT.

The table lists this clone with a count of one. This rearrangement joins TRBV11-2 to TRBJ2-1; 9 bases agree with TRBD2. V trimming: 6 bases; J trimming: 8 bases; junction bases outside the gene matches: 11. Germline V gene data show CDR1 as SGHAT and CDR2 as FQNNGV. CDR3 length equals 15 residues. CDR3 protein: CASRLSGGTLDEQFF. The DNA of the CDR3 is TGTGCCAGCAGACTAAGCGGGGGGACCTTAGATGAGCAGTTCTTC.

CDR3 protein: CASSPGLASYEQYF. The CDR3 DNA is TGTGCCAGCAGCCCGGGACTAGCCTCCTACGAGCAGTACTTC. The chain has TRBV6-6 and TRBJ2-7; 9 bases are shared with TRBD2. CDR1 and CDR2 (germline): MNHNY, SVGAGI (reference sequence). With 6 bases clipped from V and 0 bases from J, the junction kept 3 bases outside the gene matches. The CDR3 is 14 residues long.

The V call is TRBV30, the J call TRBJ1-2; 11 bases are shared with TRBD1. The V segment lost 3 bases and the J segment 6 bases; nucleotides outside the gene matches: 6. Germline CDR1 and CDR2: GTSNPN and SVGIG (reference sequence). The CDR3 runs 14 residues. CDR3 nucleotide sequence: TGTGCCTGGAGCACCGGACAGGGGGCGAATGGCTACACCTTC. This gives the protein CAWSTGQGANGYTF.

V usage is TRBV19 and J usage is TRBJ2-3; unclear D gene. CDR1 LNHDA and CDR2 SQIVND come from the germline V gene (reference sequence). Trimming left V 4 bases short and J 6 bases short, with 8 bases between. The CDR3 covers 12 residues. The CDR3 loop is CASSTPADTQYF. The CDR3 nucleotides read TGTGCCAGTAGTACCCCAGCGGATACGCAGTATTTT.

This clone was found once. The chain links TRBV5-6 to TRBJ2-7, with TRBD2 identical over 14 bases. The CDR3 consists of 15 residues. The germline V gene has CDR1 SGHDT and CDR2 YYEEEE. The junction had 2 bases not matched to a gene; V was cut back by 4 bases and J by 2 bases. CDR3 loop: CASSPGLAGAYEQYF. CDR3 DNA: TGTGCCAGCAGCCCGGGACTAGCGGGGGCCTACGAGCAGTACTTC.

Comments on this clone: This sample also contains other DNA sequences that code for the same CDR3. The genes are TRBV30 and TRBJ1-2; 7 nucleotides agree with TRBD1. This CDR3 has 12 amino acids. Trimming cost V 2 bases and J 6 bases; bases outside gene matches: 3. Germline lookup yields CDR1 GTSNPN and CDR2 SVGIG (reference sequence). This chain's CDR3 is CAWSPTGNGYTF. As DNA, the CDR3 is TGTGCCTGGAGTCCGACAGGGAATGGCTACACCTTC.

The chain joins TRBV5-6 to TRBJ1-2; TRBD1 agrees at 7 bases. Germline V CDR1 and CDR2: SGHDT, YYEEEE. The CDR3 has 16 residues. The V and J ends lost 4 bases and 6 bases, in that order; junction bases with no gene match: 15. The CDR3 region is CASSPEGTALLNGYTF. The CDR3 DNA follows: TGTGCCAGCAGCCCCGAGGGGACAGCGCTTTTGAATGGCTACACCTTC.

V is TRBV1 and J is TRBJ2-5; TRBD2, the table's D call, was not compared with the DNA. TRBV1 is listed as a pseudogene. CDR3 length: 20 residues. In DNA form, the CDR3 reads TGCACCAGCAGCCAAGCTCGCAGGGCTAGCGGAGAAGATAGCCAAGAGACCCAGTACTTC. It yields the protein CTSSQARRASGEDSQETQYF.

The chain uses TRBV12-1 and TRBJ2-7; the D call of TRBD1 is as the table states it, not checked on the DNA. TRBV12-1 is flagged as a pseudogene. This CDR3 spans 15 amino acids. The DNA for the CDR3 is TGTGCCAGCAGCTTAGGGGACAGAAGAACCTACGAGCAGTACGTC. It encodes CASSLGDRRTYEQYV.

V gene TRBV7-2 combines with J gene TRBJ2-3; a weak D match, TRBD1 (6 bases). CDR1 is SGHTA and CDR2 is FQGNSA in the germline V gene. This CDR3 has 17 residues. V was cut by 5 bases and J by 6 bases, with 24 bases left in between. Here the CDR3 reads CASSGRGRLPRGDTQYF. CDR3 in DNA: TGTGCCAGCAGCGGCCGTGGACGGTTACCGAGGGGGGATACGCAGTATTTT.

The chain combines TRBV7-9 with TRBJ2-7; TRBD1 matches at 9 bases. The CDR3 runs 14 residues. CDR1 is SEHNR and CDR2 is FQNEAQ in the germline V gene (reference sequence). J lost 7 bases, V lost 5 bases, and 9 bases had no gene match. CDR3 protein: CASSPRTGEVEQYF. DNA of the CDR3: TGTGCCAGCAGCCCCCGGACAGGGGAGGTAGAGCAGTACTTC.

V and J are TRBV12-2 and TRBJ1-1. TRBV12-2 is assigned pseudogene status. This CDR3 has 14 residues. DNA of the CDR3: TGTGCAAGTCGCGTATGGCTTTCGGGCACTGAAGCTTTCTTT. Its translation is CASRVWLSGTEAFF.

CDR3 region: CASSLDSTLNTGELFF. The CDR3 DNA reads as TGTGCCAGCTCACTGGACAGTACATTGAACACCGGGGAGCTGTTTTTT. The chain is built from TRBV18 and TRBJ2-2; D might be TRBD1 (6 bases). Per the germline V gene, CDR1 is KGHSH and CDR2 is LQKENI. CDR3 length: 16 residues. Between the trimmed V and J ends, which lost 4 bases and 1 base, there was a span of 13 bases.

The chain carries TRBV29-1 and TRBJ2-3, with unresolved D. Germline values: CDR1 SQVTM, CDR2 ANQGSEA. This CDR3 spans 10 amino acids. Between the trimmed V and J ends, which lost 7 bases and 2 bases, there was a span of 4 bases. The CDR3 nucleotides are TGCAGCGCCTCCACAGATACGCAGTATTTT. Translation gives CSASTDTQYF.

This chain links TRBV28 with TRBJ2-7; 8 positions agree with TRBD2. The CDR3 runs to 14 residues. Germline values: CDR1 MDHEN, CDR2 SYDVKM. V gave up 6 bases and J gave up 1 base; unmatched junction bases: 5. The chain's CDR3 is CASRGGGQSYEQYV. Here the CDR3 DNA reads TGTGCCAGCAGGGGCGGGGGGCAATCCTACGAGCAGTACGTC.

This chain connects TRBV7-9 to TRBJ1-1; D not certain. The CDR3 sequence is 12 residues long. Germline V lookup: CDR1 SEHNR, CDR2 FQNEAQ (reference sequence). The V end was cut by 0 bases, the J end by 8 bases, with 7 bases between. CDR3 sequence: CASSLARVEAFF. The CDR3, as DNA: TGTGCCAGCAGCTTAGCGCGGGTGGAAGCTTTCTTT.

V gene TRBV6-6 combines with J gene TRBJ2-1; D gene uncertain. Germline V gene sequence: CDR1 MNHNY, CDR2 SVGAGI (reference sequence). The CDR3 runs 13 residues. V lost 2 bases, J lost 4 bases, and 6 bases lay in between. The CDR3 spells CASSYGQYNEQFF. The CDR3 region has the DNA TGTGCCAGCAGTTACGGTCAGTACAATGAGCAGTTCTTC.

This chain connects TRBV4-1 to TRBJ2-7; 7 bases match TRBD2. CDR3 size: 15 residues. Germline values: CDR1 MGHRA, CDR2 YSYEKL. J was trimmed by 6 bases and V by 3 bases; bases with no gene match: 11. CDR3 residues: CASSHSLGGLVEQYF. The CDR3 nucleotides read TGCGCCAGCAGCCATTCGCTGGGTGGACTAGTCGAGCAGTACTTC.

V and J are TRBV4-2 and TRBJ1-5; tentatively, D is TRBD1 (5 bases). The germline V gene has CDR1 LGHNA and CDR2 YNFKEQ. This CDR3 has 13 amino acids. Trimming took off 4 bases at V and 4 bases at J, with 8 bases between the two ends. CDR3 sequence (DNA): TGTGCCAGCAGCCGGGGGGAAAATCAGCCCCAGCATTTT. It is translated as CASSRGENQPQHF.

This clone appeared a single time. The V and J genes are TRBV4-3 and TRBJ2-7, with 8 bases lining up with TRBD2. The trim removed 0 bases at V and 4 bases at J, leaving 5 bases unmatched. This CDR3 is 15 amino acids long. CDR1 is LGHNA, CDR2 YSLEER, per germline. The CDR3 reads CASSQDPAGDYEQYF. The CDR3 bases are TGCGCCAGCAGCCAAGACCCAGCGGGAGATTACGAGCAGTACTTC.

V gene TRBV30 combines with J gene TRBJ1-2, with no clear D. This CDR3 has 12 residues. V gave up 3 bases and J gave up 8 bases, with 13 bases separating them. Germline loops: CDR1 GTSNPN, CDR2 SVGIG (reference sequence). The CDR3 here is CAWRVNGRGYTF. For the CDR3, the DNA is TGTGCCTGGAGGGTAAATGGGAGAGGCTACACCTTC.

CDR3: CASGPIAKTYNEQFF. The CDR3, as DNA: TGTGCCAGTGGCCCTATAGCGAAGACCTACAATGAGCAGTTCTTC. The rearrangement joins TRBV19 to TRBJ2-1; the D gene is possibly TRBD2 (5 bases). Germline V gives CDR1 LNHDA, CDR2 SQIVND (reference sequence). V was pared by 8 bases and J by 2 bases, with 16 bases between. The CDR3 sequence is 15 residues long.

The chain uses TRBV11-3 and TRBJ1-1, with D hard to call. CDR3 size: 14 residues. Germline-derived CDR1 and CDR2 are SGHNT and YENEEA. V gave up 1 base and J gave up 1 base, with 7 bases separating them. The CDR3 region has the DNA TGTGCCAGCAGCTTAGGATACTCGAACACTGAAGCTTTCTTT. This encodes CASSLGYSNTEAFF. Using reference TRBV11-3 and TRBJ1-1 for the parts outside the CDR3, the full variable domain is EAGVVQSPRYKIIEKKQPVAFWCNPISGHNTLYWYLQNLGQGPELLIRYENEEAVDDSQLPKDRFSAERLKGVDSTLKIQPAELGDSAVYLCASSLGYSNTEAFFGQGTRLTVV.

V usage is TRBV6-5 and J usage is TRBJ1-2, with D unclear. This CDR3 region has 12 residues. The germline V gene has CDR1 MNHEY and CDR2 SVGAGI. Trimming shortened V by 8 bases and J by 8 bases, and 15 bases separated the two germline ends. The CDR3 DNA follows: TGTGCCAGCTACCTGAATAACCGGGGCTACACCTTC. Its translation is CASYLNNRGYTF.

The chain is built from TRBV7-2 and TRBJ2-4; TRBD1 matches at 8 bases. CDR3 size: 15 residues. Germline CDR1 reads SGHTA; CDR2 reads FQGNSA. Trimming at V came to 4 bases and at J to 9 bases, leaving 11 bases not matched to a gene. The CDR3 loop reads CASSYRTGRYGIQYF. As DNA, the CDR3 is TGTGCCAGCAGCTATAGGACAGGGAGGTACGGCATTCAGTACTTC.